A selection of T cell receptor beta chains follows, all from one sample in a study of early T cells in non-severe SARS-CoV-2 infection. TCRdb re-derived calls from the 5' RACE reads in MiXCR, one entry per CDR3 protein. In the table there are around 94,000 distinct CDR3 sequences, around 13% of which are singletons. Sample: whole blood. These receptors were collected from an adult who was a healthcare worker with PCR-confirmed SARS-CoV-2 infection or an uninfected control (not recorded which). CDR3s include the opening cysteine and the closing phenylalanine or tryptophan. The D gene is left open where the match is weak. Not every row has a clone size; where given, it reads once, few, many or a size class.

clone_size d_call j_call v_call cdr3_aa cdr3_nt
NA NA TRBJ2-1 TRBV5-1 CASTYRGETGTNNEQFF TGCGCCAGCACCTATAGGGGGGAGACCGGGACTAACAATGAGCAGTTCTTC
few NA TRBJ1-3 TRBV6-1 CASSEARGEEGNTIYF TGTGCCAGCAGTGAAGCAAGGGGTGAGGAAGGAAACACCATATATTTT
many NA TRBJ2-7 TRBV20-1 CSARDRREGTSRQYF TGCAGTGCTAGAGATCGCCGAGAGGGAACGTCGCGGCAGTACTTC
few NA TRBJ1-2 TRBV5-4 CASSLGGRSNYGYTF TGTGCCAGCAGCTTGGGTGGGAGATCTAACTATGGCTACACCTTC
NA TRBD1 TRBJ2-7 TRBV28 CASSLGHGTGAYEQYF TGTGCCAGCAGTTTAGGGCACGGAACAGGGGCCTACGAGCAGTACTTC
NA NA TRBJ1-1 TRBV28 CASTHSDVNTEAFF TGTGCCAGCACACACTCGGACGTTAACACTGAAGCTTTCTTT
NA NA TRBJ2-2 TRBV7-9 CASSLVPDTGELFF TGTGCCAGCAGCTTAGTACCCGACACCGGGGAGCTGTTTTTT
NA TRBD2 TRBJ2-7 TRBV20-1 CSARDEGGPDYEQYF TGCAGTGCTAGAGATGAGGGAGGGCCGGACTACGAGCAGTACTTC
few NA TRBJ2-3 TRBV12-3/TRBV12-4 CASSRTNRAQSADTQYF TGTGCCAGCAGTCGCACCAACAGGGCACAGAGCGCAGATACGCAGTATTTT
NA TRBD2 TRBJ2-7 TRBV7-9 CASSLAQGGSYEQYF TGTGCCAGCAGCTTAGCCCAGGGCGGGAGCTACGAGCAGTACTTC
NA NA TRBJ2-3 TRBV4-1 CASSQDSLGAANTDTQYF TGCGCCAGCAGCCAAGATTCCCTGGGCGCTGCTAACACAGATACGCAGTATTTT
many TRBD2 TRBJ2-7 TRBV6-1 CASSEEALGGSSLLNEQYF TGTGCCAGCAGTGAAGAGGCTTTAGGCGGGAGTTCGCTTCTAAACGAGCAGTACTTC
NA NA TRBJ1-1 TRBV20-1 CSARLAEAFF TGCAGTGCCAGGCTGGCTGAAGCTTTCTTT
many NA TRBJ2-7 TRBV20-1 CSGTRVGREPYEQYF TGCAGTGGTACAAGGGTTGGGCGGGAACCCTACGAGCAGTACTTC
many NA TRBJ2-5 TRBV12-3/TRBV12-4 CASQQLGQETQYF TGTGCCAGCCAACAACTGGGACAAGAGACCCAGTACTTC
many NA TRBJ2-7 TRBV7-2 CASSLAAKQYEQYF TGTGCCAGCAGCTTAGCGGCAAAACAATACGAGCAGTACTTC
NA NA TRBJ2-5 TRBV10-3 CAISDPAWETQYF TGTGCCATCAGTGATCCGGCGTGGGAGACCCAGTACTTC
many NA TRBJ1-1 TRBV7-9 CASSLWGKVNTEASF TGTGCCAGCAGCTTATGGGGGAAGGTGAACACTGAAGCTTCCTTT
many NA TRBJ1-5 TRBV19 CASSIDRLSGHQPQHF TGTGCCAGTAGTATAGATCGGCTCTCAGGACATCAGCCCCAGCATTTT
few NA TRBJ2-3 TRBV12-3/TRBV12-4 CASSKPGLAQYF TGTGCCAGCAGTAAACCGGGATTAGCGCAGTATTTT
NA TRBD2 TRBJ2-1 TRBV6-2/TRBV6-3 CASKPSGIEQFF TGTGCCAGCAAGCCTAGCGGAATTGAGCAGTTCTTC
many NA TRBJ1-1 TRBV5-1 CASSLSPTGTEAFF TGCGCCAGCAGCTTGTCTCCAACAGGGACTGAAGCTTTCTTT
many NA TRBJ2-6 TRBV7-9 CASSLPGANVLTF TGTGCCAGCAGTTTACCTGGGGCCAACGTCCTGACTTTC
NA NA TRBJ1-5 TRBV20-1 CSARQGREQPQHF TGCAGTGCTAGACAGGGTCGGGAGCAGCCCCAGCATTTT
many TRBD2 TRBJ2-7 TRBV5-5 CASSRRRTSELEQYF TGTGCCAGCAGCCGACGGAGGACTAGTGAGTTGGAGCAGTACTTC
many NA TRBJ2-3 TRBV14 CASSRTFSHTDTQYF TGTGCCAGCAGCCGGACTTTCTCGCACACAGATACGCAGTATTTT
many TRBD2 TRBJ2-7 TRBV29-1 CSATIGTSGGHGAYEQYF TGCAGCGCAACGATCGGGACTAGCGGGGGCCACGGGGCCTACGAGCAGTACTTC
NA NA TRBJ2-1 TRBV20-1 CSARPPGWGNEQFF TGCAGTGCTAGACCGCCAGGGTGGGGCAATGAGCAGTTCTTC
NA NA TRBJ2-2 TRBV11-2 CASSPTAPGELFF TGTGCCAGCAGCCCGACGGCTCCCGGGGAGCTGTTTTTT
many NA TRBJ2-5 TRBV20-1 CSARGAKAGFQETQYF TGCAGTGCTCGGGGGGCCAAAGCGGGCTTCCAAGAGACCCAGTACTTC
few TRBD1 TRBJ2-6 TRBV7-6 CASRDRGRSSGANVLTF TGTGCCAGCAGGGACAGGGGGCGTAGCTCTGGGGCCAACGTCCTGACTTTC
NA NA TRBJ1-2 TRBV3-1 CASSQGSSYGYTF TGTGCCAGCAGCCAAGGATCCTCCTATGGCTACACCTTC
few TRBD2 TRBJ2-1 TRBV6-6 CASIPAGEVEQFF TGTGCCAGCATCCCAGCGGGAGAGGTTGAGCAGTTCTTC
many NA TRBJ2-3 TRBV11-2 CASSLEGSGDTQYF TGTGCCAGCAGCTTAGAAGGTAGCGGCGATACGCAGTATTTT
NA NA TRBJ1-3 TRBV12-3/TRBV12-4 CASSLGGGTIYF TGTGCCAGCAGTTTAGGGGGTGGCACCATATATTTT
NA NA TRBJ1-5 TRBV18 CASSRDQNSNQPQHF TGTGCCAGCTCACGGGATCAGAATAGCAATCAGCCCCAGCATTTT
few NA TRBJ2-1 TRBV7-9 CASSLVANPIHNEQFF TGTGCCAGCAGCTTAGTGGCTAACCCAATCCACAATGAGCAGTTCTTC